This TCR beta chain was documented in a study of tumor-infiltrating lymphocytes in primary liver carcinoma. Overall study: Maximum tumor diameters ranged from about 4 to 11 cm, stage T1-T3 N0M0.

The germline gives CDR1 SNHLY, CDR2 FYNNEI. V was pared by 4 bases and J by 0 bases, with 10 bases between. The CDR3 totals 15 residues. The table lists this clonotype with many counts. What it binds is not known. Findings and limits, study-wide: A significantly higher top-250-clone fraction was recorded for tumors than for blood (p = 0.039). No more than about 8-24% of top clones could be seen in all five tumor regions.

The researchers produced TCR beta cDNA from around 0.5 ug total RNA with a constant-region primer. Sequencing libraries for TCR beta derived from three nested multiplex PCR rounds that used slightly modified ARM-PCR. In the first two PCR rounds, TRBV1-TRBV30 forward primers were paired with a C-beta reverse primer, and each round lasted around 10 cycles. MiXCR, run by TCRdb on the multiplex PCR reads, gives a single entry per CDR3 protein. The sample lists approximately 190,000 distinct CDR3 sequences, 85% occurring once. DNA and RNA were both co-extracted from about 19-30 mg of bulk tissue that had not been sorted. Each tumor specimen held more than 75% viable tumor cells.

The sequence came from a man between 40 and 49 years old with primary liver carcinoma and hepatitis B virus infection. The sample comprised tumor tissue from primary liver carcinoma. The rearrangement uses TRBV2 and TRBJ1-5; D unresolved. The CDR3 DNA follows: TGTGCCAGCAGTGCCCAGGACTATAGCAATCAGCCCCAGCATTTT. As protein: CASSAQDYSNQPQHF. The variable domain in full, completed from reference TRBV2 and TRBJ1-5, reads EPEVTQTPSHQVTQMGQEVILRCVPISNHLYFYWYRQILGQKVEFLVSFYNNEISEKSEIFDDQFSVERPDGSNFTLKIRSTKLEDSAMYFCASSAQDYSNQPQHFGDGTRLSIL.